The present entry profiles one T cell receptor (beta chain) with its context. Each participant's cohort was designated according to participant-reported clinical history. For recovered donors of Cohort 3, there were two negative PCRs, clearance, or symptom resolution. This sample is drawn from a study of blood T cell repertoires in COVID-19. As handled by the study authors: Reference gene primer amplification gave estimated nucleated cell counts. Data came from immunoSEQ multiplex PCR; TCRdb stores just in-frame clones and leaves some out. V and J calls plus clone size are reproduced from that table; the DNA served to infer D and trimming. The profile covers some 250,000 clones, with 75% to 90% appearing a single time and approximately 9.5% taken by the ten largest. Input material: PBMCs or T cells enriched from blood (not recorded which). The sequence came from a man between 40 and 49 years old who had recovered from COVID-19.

This CDR3 is CASSEVWTSDEQFF. Written as DNA, the CDR3 is TGTGCCAGCAGTGAAGTATGGACTAGCGATGAGCAGTTCTTC. The chain links TRBV6-1 to TRBJ2-1; 9 positions agree with TRBD2. Germline CDR1 MNHNS, CDR2 SASEGT. J lost 8 bases, V lost 1 base, and 3 bases had no gene match. This CDR3 has 14 residues.